One sample yielded the 31 T cell receptor beta chains listed below, sequenced in a study of blood T cell dynamics during melanoma immunotherapy. Data came from immunoSEQ multiplex PCR; TCRdb stores just in-frame clones and leaves some out. The sample consists of 4,500 to 6,000 clones, 88% of them appearing once. The time point was: week 3, after first cycle of checkpoint inhibitor. This material consisted of blood, taken from a patient treated with checkpoint blockade. These receptors were collected from a human donor with melanoma.

V usage is TRBV19 and J usage is TRBJ1-4; D gene ambiguous. Germline-derived CDR1 and CDR2 are LNHDA and SQIVND (reference sequence). The CDR3 length is 13 residues. The ends were cut back, 10 bases at V and 8 bases at J, with 17 bases in the middle. The CDR3 reads CATLDFMGEKLFF. DNA of the CDR3: TGTGCCACCTTGGACTTTATGGGGGAAAAACTGTTTTTT.

The chain couples TRBV4-2 to TRBJ2-7; 8 bases are a match to TRBD2. V was pared by 4 bases and J by 5 bases, with 10 bases of the junction left unmatched. Germline loops: CDR1 LGHNA, CDR2 YNFKEQ. CDR3 length equals 15 residues. CDR3 residues: CASSRTGGSSHEQYF. In DNA form, the CDR3 reads TGTGCCAGCAGCCGGACGGGGGGGAGTAGCCACGAGCAGTACTTC.

The chain recombines TRBV19 with TRBJ1-2; no clear D gene. CDR1 is LNHDA and CDR2 is SQIVND in the germline V gene (reference sequence). Trimming pared 6 bases from V and 4 bases from J, leaving 9 bases between. This CDR3 is built from 12 residues. CDR3 amino acids: CASSFTAYGYTF. The CDR3 DNA sequence: TGTGCCAGTAGCTTCACAGCCTATGGCTACACCTTC.

The V and J genes are TRBV9 and TRBJ2-5; D gene uncertain. The V and J ends lost 0 bases and 7 bases respectively, with 10 bases between them. The germline gives CDR1 SGDLS, CDR2 YYNGEE. CDR3 length: 13 amino acids. CDR3 protein: CASSVDGMGTQYF. In DNA form, the CDR3 reads TGTGCCAGCAGCGTAGATGGGATGGGGACCCAGTACTTC.

This clone turned up a few times. The rearrangement joins TRBV9 to TRBJ2-2; D may be TRBD2 (6 bases). Germline CDR1 and CDR2: SGDLS and YYNGEE. The CDR3 runs 16 residues. V lost 2 bases and J lost 1, with 12 bases in between. The CDR3 DNA is TGTGCCAGCAGCGTCTCTAGCGCCCAGAACACCGGGGAGCTGTTTTTT. This codes for CASSVSSAQNTGELFF.

DNA of the CDR3: TGCGCCAGCAGCTTGACCAGGCCGAGCTCCTACAATGAGCAGTTCTTC. Translated: CASSLTRPSSYNEQFF. The J gene is TRBJ2-1, the V gene TRBV5-1; no reliable D call. V lost 1 base to trimming and J lost 0 bases, with 11 bases between them. CDR1 is SGHRS and CDR2 is YFSETQ in the germline V gene. The CDR3 runs 16 residues.

This clone was picked up a small number of times. The chain couples TRBV5-4 to TRBJ1-5; D gene ambiguous. Germline V gene lookup returns CDR1 SGHNT and CDR2 YYREEE (reference sequence). V lost 0 bases and J lost 0, with 13 bases in between. This CDR3 contains 17 residues. The CDR3, as DNA: TGTGCCAGCAGCTTGGGCGGCGCGGACTATAGCAATCAGCCCCAGCATTTT. It is translated as CASSLGGADYSNQPQHF.

J is TRBJ2-5 and V is TRBV5-6, with D unclear. Trimming pared 0 bases from V and 2 bases from J, leaving 5 bases between. This CDR3 is 13 amino acids long. Looked up from germline, CDR1 is SGHDT and CDR2 is YYEEEE. The CDR3 loop reads CASSLVGQETQYF. The DNA of the CDR3 is TGTGCCAGCAGCTTGGTGGGGCAAGAGACCCAGTACTTC.

This clone was seen a handful of times. This sequence joins TRBV7-2 and TRBJ2-3; a possible D gene is TRBD2 (5 bases). CDR3 length equals 14 residues. Trimming shortened V by 1 base and J by 4 bases, and 9 bases separated the two germline ends. CDR1 and CDR2 from the germline V gene are SGHTA and FQGNSA. The CDR3 nucleotides are TGTGCCAGCAGCTTAGTGGGTAGCGCAGATACGCAGTATTTT. Its protein product is CASSLVGSADTQYF.

This clone appeared a few times. The chain uses TRBV5-1 and TRBJ1-1; D remains ambiguous. Trimming pared 4 bases from V and 2 bases from J, leaving 9 bases between. Germline lookup yields CDR1 SGHRS and CDR2 YFSETQ. The CDR3 is 13 residues long. The CDR3 DNA reads TGCGCCAGCAGCGCGATGGACAACACTGAAGCTTTCTTT. Residues: CASSAMDNTEAFF.

CDR3 residues: CASSPGLAAYEQYF. In nucleotides, the CDR3 is TGTGCCAGCAGCCCCGGACTAGCGGCCTACGAGCAGTACTTC. The chain joins TRBV7-3 to TRBJ2-7, with 10 bases matching TRBD2. Trimming took 5 bases from V and 2 from J; bases not matched to a gene: 3. Per the germline V gene, CDR1 is SGHTA and CDR2 is FQGTGA. CDR3 length: 14 amino acids.

V gene TRBV1 combines with J gene TRBJ1-1; the table's TRBD1 call for D was not verified on the DNA. TRBV1 has pseudogene status. This CDR3 region has 18 residues. CDR3 in amino acids: CTSSQERTGEKMNTEAFF. CDR3 DNA sequence: TGCACCAGCAGCCAGGAAAGGACAGGGGAGAAGATGAACACTGAAGCTTTCTTT.

CDR3 coding DNA: TGCGCCAGCAGCCAAGAGGGGGACCCGAACACCGGGGAGCTGTTTTTT. Its translation is CASSQEGDPNTGELFF. This rearrangement joins TRBV4-3 to TRBJ2-2; either TRBD1 or TRBD2 may supply D (5 bases each). The germline CDR1 and CDR2 sequences are LGHNA and YSLEER. Between the trimmed V and J ends, which lost 0 bases and 0 bases, there was a span of 8 bases. This CDR3 has 16 residues.

V is TRBV20-1 and J is TRBJ1-2; D not certain. The CDR3 loop spans 11 amino acids. Germline V gene sequence: CDR1 DFQATT, CDR2 SNEGSKA (reference sequence). Deletions cut 3 bases from V and 5 bases from J, with 7 bases between. The CDR3 protein is CSASPAYGYTF. Here the CDR3 DNA reads TGCAGTGCTAGCCCAGCATATGGCTACACCTTC.

This chain uses TRBV9 with TRBJ2-1, with 9 bases identical to TRBD2. Per germline, CDR1 SGDLS and CDR2 YYNGEE. The CDR3 totals 13 residues. DNA for the CDR3: TGTGCTTCTAGCGGGATCAGTATGGATGAGCAGTTCTTC. This gives the protein CASSGISMDEQFF. The variable domain in full, with the rest retrieved from reference TRBV9 and TRBJ2-1, is DSGVTQTPKHLITATGQRVTLRCSPRSGDLSVYWYQQSLDQGLQFLIQYYNGEERAKGNILERFSAQQFPDLHSELNLSSLELGDSALYFCASSGISMDEQFFGPGTRLTVL.

J is TRBJ1-4 and V is TRBV7-9; 7 bases fit TRBD1. Looked up from germline, CDR1 is SEHNR and CDR2 is FQNEAQ (reference sequence). Losses at the gene ends were 5 bases for V and 3 bases for J; bases not matched to a gene: 6. CDR3 length: 15 amino acids. The CDR3 region is CASSPRDRPNEKLFF. CDR3 coding DNA: TGTGCCAGCAGCCCTCGGGACAGACCTAATGAAAAACTGTTTTTT.

The chain is built from TRBV11-3 and TRBJ2-1; 11 bases are shared with TRBD2. Germline CDR1 is SGHNT and CDR2 is YENEEA. J was trimmed by 3 bases and V by 4 bases; bases with no gene match: 5. The CDR3 runs to 16 residues. CDR3 in DNA: TGTGCCAGCAGCTCCTTAGCGGGAGGGTTCTACAATGAGCAGTTCTTC. It translates to CASSSLAGGFYNEQFF.

The chain combines TRBV19 with TRBJ2-7; 8 bases line up with TRBD2. From germline, CDR1 is LNHDA and CDR2 SQIVND (reference sequence). V was pared by 6 bases and J by 3 bases, with 7 bases of the junction left unmatched. There are 14 residues in the CDR3. CDR3 sequence (DNA): TGTGCCAGTAGGGAGAGCGGGAGTGTCTACGAGCAGTACTTC. Its translation: CASRESGSVYEQYF.

V gene TRBV7-9 combines with J gene TRBJ1-2; 10 bases are shared with TRBD1. Losses at the gene ends were 6 bases for V and 0 bases for J; bases not matched to a gene: 7. Germline-derived CDR1 and CDR2 are SEHNR and FQNEAQ (reference sequence). The CDR3 sequence is 16 residues long. The CDR3 here is CASSHPGTGANYGYTF. CDR3 in DNA: TGTGCCAGCAGTCATCCCGGGACAGGGGCTAACTATGGCTACACCTTC.

The chain is built from TRBV6-5 and TRBJ2-1; D call uncertain. Between the trimmed V and J ends, which lost 2 bases and 7 bases, there was a span of 12 bases. The V gene's germline CDR1 is MNHEY and CDR2 SVGAGI. The CDR3 contains 14 residues. CDR3 sequence reads: CASSYGLGWNEQFF. DNA of the CDR3: TGTGCCAGCAGTTACGGGCTAGGGTGGAATGAGCAGTTCTTC.

The chain employs TRBV4-1 and TRBJ2-7; D might be TRBD2 (5 bases). CDR1 is MGHRA, CDR2 YSYEKL, per germline. V was clipped by 4 bases and J by 5 bases, with 15 bases between them. This CDR3 region has 14 residues. CDR3 sequence (DNA): TGCGCCAGCAGCCCACGCAGCGAGACTAACGAGCAGTACTTC. Translating gives CASSPRSETNEQYF.

This chain uses TRBV18 with TRBJ2-5; D is possibly TRBD2 (5 bases). This CDR3 comprises 13 residues. Germline V lookup: CDR1 KGHSH, CDR2 LQKENI. Trimming pared 3 bases from V and 5 bases from J, leaving 10 bases between. DNA for the CDR3: TGTGCCAGCTCACCTGGGGAGAGGGAGACCCAGTACTTC. Residues: CASSPGERETQYF.

CDR3 DNA sequence: TGTGCCAGCTCACCACAGGCGGGAGGGTACAATGAGCAGTTCTTC. It encodes CASSPQAGGYNEQFF. This chain connects TRBV18 to TRBJ2-1; 9 bases agree with TRBD2. V dropped 1 base and J dropped 4; count of bases not matched to a gene: 2. Looked up from germline, CDR1 is KGHSH and CDR2 is LQKENI. The CDR3 runs 15 residues.

The rearrangement uses TRBV25-1 and TRBJ2-2; TRBD1 matches at 9 bases. The CDR3 spans 15 residues. Germline V gene lookup returns CDR1 MGHDK and CDR2 SYGVNS. V lost 6 bases and J lost 1; bases outside the gene matches: 3. In DNA, the CDR3 is TGTGCCAGCAGCCCGGGACAGGGGAACACCGGGGAGCTGTTTTTT. Protein sequence: CASSPGQGNTGELFF.

This clone has just a few counts. The chain joins TRBV19 to TRBJ2-1; D uncertain. V was clipped by 0 bases and J by 6 bases, with 9 bases between them. Germline CDR1 and CDR2: LNHDA and SQIVND (reference sequence). CDR3 size: 14 residues. CDR3 amino acids: CASSIDIMVNEQFF. CDR3 nucleotides: TGTGCCAGTAGTATAGATATAATGGTCAATGAGCAGTTCTTC. The complete variable domain, with remaining parts taken from reference TRBV19 and TRBJ2-1, reads DGGITQSPKYLFRKEGQNVTLSCEQNLNHDAMYWYRQDPGQGLRLIYYSQIVNDFQKGDIAEGYSVSREKKESFPLTVTSAQKNPTAFYLCASSIDIMVNEQFFGPGTRLTVL.

V is TRBV10-3 and J is TRBJ1-1, with 7 bases lining up with TRBD1. The CDR3 covers 16 residues. The trim removed 2 bases at V and 0 bases at J, leaving 6 bases unmatched. Per germline, CDR1 ENHRY and CDR2 SYGVKD. This chain's CDR3 is CAISERQGAVNTEAFF. DNA for the CDR3: TGTGCCATCAGTGAGCGACAGGGTGCGGTGAACACTGAAGCTTTCTTT.

The chain recombines TRBV18 with TRBJ2-7, with 8 positions matching TRBD1. Germline CDR1 is KGHSH and CDR2 is LQKENI. The CDR3 sequence is 16 residues long. V trimming: 0 bases; J trimming: 0 bases; junction bases outside the gene matches: 4. CDR3 nucleotides: TGTGCCAGCTCACCACCTCCGGGACAGGTCTCCTACGAGCAGTACTTC. Protein: CASSPPPGQVSYEQYF.

The chain has TRBV6-4 and TRBJ2-1, with 12 bases that match TRBD2. J gave up 4 bases and V 5 bases, and 3 bases lay outside the gene matches. The length of the CDR3 is 15 residues. The V gene's germline CDR1 is MRHNA and CDR2 SNTAGT. The CDR3 sequence: CASSTGLAGYNEQFF. CDR3 nucleotides: TGTGCCAGCAGTACCGGACTAGCGGGATACAATGAGCAGTTCTTC.

This clone came up once. The gene calls are TRBV28 and TRBJ2-7; D unclear. The CDR3 sequence is 12 residues long. Germline assignment: CDR1 MDHEN and CDR2 SYDVKM. The V gene lost 5 bases and the J gene lost 2 bases, with 7 bases spanning the gap. This CDR3 reads CASSRLAYEQYF. The CDR3 DNA reads as TGTGCCAGCAGTCGCCTAGCCTACGAGCAGTACTTC.

V is TRBV28 and J is TRBJ1-2; 8 bases align to TRBD1. The V segment lost 3 bases and the J segment 6 bases; nucleotides outside the gene matches: 9. The CDR3 loop spans 15 amino acids. Germline CDR1 MDHEN, CDR2 SYDVKM. CDR3 coding DNA: TGTGCCAGCAGTTTCGATGACAGGGGAAGTAATGGCTACACCTTC. This codes for CASSFDDRGSNGYTF.

This clone turned up a few times. The J gene is TRBJ1-1, the V gene TRBV19, with 8 bases fitting TRBD1. Germline V gene data show CDR1 as LNHDA and CDR2 as SQIVND (reference sequence). V shed 7 bases, J shed 5 bases, and the junction held 6 bases outside the gene matches. CDR3 length: 13 residues. The DNA for the CDR3 is TGTGCCAGTATAGGACAGGGCGAGACTGAAGCTTTCTTT. Its protein is CASIGQGETEAFF.